The 15 T cell receptor beta chains listed next were all sequenced from one sample in a study of cytomegalovirus exposure and HLA in healthy donors (dated by TCRdb to 2016 to 2017). Library prep was done by the immunoSEQ multiplex PCR assay. For the multiplex PCR, a mixture combining 60 forward primers for TCR Vbeta segments and 13 reverse primers for TCR Jbeta segments was used. TCRdb holds this immuneACCESS table with in-frame rearrangements only. Some clones are missing; in checked studies, unresolved V genes explain under half, and the rest has no known cause. The sample records about 160,000 clones, about 81% of which are singletons. In total, the top ten clones hold 1.5% to 2% of the sample. The sequencing sample was made of PBMCs. These receptors originate from a woman aged 18-29 years in good health and CMV-seronegative.

The chain joins TRBV9 to TRBJ1-6, with 10 nucleotides matching TRBD1. Per the germline V gene, CDR1 is SGDLS and CDR2 is YYNGEE. V trimming: 3 bases; J trimming: 9 bases; junction bases outside the gene matches: 3. The CDR3 spans 14 residues. The CDR3 spells CASSEGQGISPLHF. As DNA, the CDR3 is TGTGCCAGCAGCGAGGGACAGGGGATTTCACCCCTCCACTTT.

V and J are TRBV6-6 and TRBJ1-1; D is unresolved. This CDR3 is 12 amino acids long. Germline V gene lookup returns CDR1 MNHNY and CDR2 SVGAGI (reference sequence). The V end was cut by 7 bases, the J end by 8 bases, with 14 bases between. CDR3 residues: CASTPGSPEAFF. The CDR3, as DNA: TGTGCCAGCACCCCGGGGAGCCCGGAAGCTTTCTTT.

V and J are TRBV2 and TRBJ2-7, with D perhaps TRBD2 (7 bases). CDR3 length: 16 amino acids. V lost 4 bases, J lost 0 bases, and 16 bases lay in between. Germline values: CDR1 SNHLY, CDR2 FYNNEI. The CDR3 DNA follows: TGTGCCAGCAGTGTTTTGGAGGGGGGGGCCTCCTACGAGCAGTACTTC. It yields the protein CASSVLEGGASYEQYF.

The rearrangement links TRBV27 to TRBJ2-7; the D is unclear. Germline assignment: CDR1 MNHEY and CDR2 SMNVEV (reference sequence). The V gene lost 5 bases and the J gene lost 0 bases, with 11 bases spanning the gap. CDR3 length: 14 amino acids. The CDR3 DNA sequence: TGTGCCAGCAGTGGATCGACATTCTCCTACGAGCAGTACTTC. Protein: CASSGSTFSYEQYF.

The CDR3 protein is CASSQTGIDGYTF. CDR3 in DNA: TGTGCCAGCAGTCAAACAGGGATTGATGGCTACACCTTC. The chain has TRBV6-1 and TRBJ1-2; weak D call: TRBD1 (6 bases). Germline V lookup: CDR1 MNHNS, CDR2 SASEGT. The ends were cut back, 5 bases at V and 6 bases at J, with 13 bases in the middle. The CDR3 has 13 residues.

V and J are TRBV28 and TRBJ1-3, with D unresolved. Germline V gives CDR1 MDHEN, CDR2 SYDVKM. Trimming removed 3 bases from V and 0 bases from J, with 15 bases in between. This CDR3 is 17 amino acids long. This CDR3 is CASSFVSGGYSGNTIYF. The DNA for the CDR3 is TGTGCCAGCAGTTTCGTTTCTGGCGGATACTCTGGAAACACCATATATTTT.

This clone has more than one count but fewer than ten. This sequence joins TRBV6-5 and TRBJ1-1; D may be TRBD1 (5 bases). CDR1 and CDR2 from the germline V gene are MNHEY and SVGAGI. The CDR3 is made up of 15 amino acids. V lost 2 bases to trimming and J lost 5 bases, with 15 bases between them. In DNA, the CDR3 is TGTGCCAGCAGTTACGTCGGGTTAAGGGGTACTGAAGCTTTCTTT. This gives the protein CASSYVGLRGTEAFF.

This clone came up a few times. The CDR3 DNA reads as TGTGCCAGCAGCTTTTATTCAGGGGGCCCTAACTATGGCTACACCTTC. It is translated as CASSFYSGGPNYGYTF. The rearrangement joins TRBV5-6 to TRBJ1-2; TRBD1 aligns across 8 bases. Per the germline V gene, CDR1 is SGHDT and CDR2 is YYEEEE. The CDR3 contains 16 residues. The V and J ends lost 2 bases and 0 bases, in that order; junction bases with no gene match: 6.

The J gene is TRBJ1-2, the V gene TRBV7-9, with 7 bases lining up with TRBD1. CDR1 and CDR2 from the germline V gene are SEHNR and FQNEAQ (reference sequence). This CDR3 is 13 amino acids long. The junction had 7 bases not matched to a gene; V was cut back by 6 bases and J by 6 bases. In nucleotides, the CDR3 is TGTGCCAGCAGTTACACCGGGACAGATGGCTACACCTTC. Amino acids: CASSYTGTDGYTF.

J is TRBJ2-1 and V is TRBV18, with 7 positions matching TRBD1. Germline lookup yields CDR1 KGHSH and CDR2 LQKENI. The CDR3 is 13 amino acids. V was clipped by 3 bases and J by 5 bases; unmatched bases: 1. Here the CDR3 DNA reads TGTGCCAGCTCACCCGGGACAGACAATGAGCAGTTCTTC. Translating gives CASSPGTDNEQFF.

In this sample, this clone turned up a few times. The chain links TRBV6-5 to TRBJ1-5; no clear D gene. V dropped 5 bases and J dropped 7 bases, with 12 bases sitting between them. The CDR3 has 13 amino acids. CDR1 MNHEY and CDR2 SVGAGI come from the germline V gene. This CDR3 reads CASSLEAGQPQHF. Written as DNA, the CDR3 is TGTGCCAGCAGTCTTGAGGCTGGACAGCCCCAGCATTTT.

This chain connects TRBV6-6 to TRBJ2-2, with D hard to call. V was shortened by 2 bases and J by 6 bases, with 7 bases between the two germline ends. This CDR3 spans 13 amino acids. Looked up from germline, CDR1 is MNHNY and CDR2 is SVGAGI (reference sequence). The CDR3 loop is CASSYGQAGELFF. DNA for the CDR3: TGTGCCAGCAGTTACGGGCAAGCCGGGGAGCTGTTTTTT.

This chain links TRBV25-1 with TRBJ2-1; D possibly corresponds to TRBD2 (5 bases). This CDR3 region has 12 residues. Germline assignment: CDR1 MGHDK and CDR2 SYGVNS. The germline V and J ends were trimmed by 5 bases and 13 bases, with 15 bases remaining between them. The CDR3 bases are TGTGCCAGCAGTTCCGCAACGGACTCCCAGTTCTTC. Amino acids: CASSSATDSQFF.

The rearrangement joins TRBV7-8 to TRBJ2-2; a weak D match, TRBD1 (6 bases). The germline V gene has CDR1 SGHVS and CDR2 FQNEAQ. The CDR3 covers 14 residues. V was shortened by 5 bases and J by 5 bases, with 12 bases between the two germline ends. CDR3 in amino acids: CASSAGVVTGELFF. In DNA, the CDR3 is TGTGCCAGCAGCGCAGGGGTCGTAACCGGGGAGCTGTTTTTT. The entire variable domain, with the rest obtained from reference TRBV7-8 and TRBJ2-2, is as follows: GAGVSQSPRYKVAKRGQDVALRCDPISGHVSLFWYQQALGQGPEFLTYFQNEAQLDKSGLPSDRFFAERPEGSVSTLKIQRTQQEDSAVYLCASSAGVVTGELFFGEGSRLTVL.

V usage is TRBV2 and J usage is TRBJ1-6; 9 bases line up with TRBD1. The CDR3 extends over 16 amino acids. Germline trimming cut 3 bases from V and 9 bases from J; bases unmatched to any gene: 9. The germline gives CDR1 SNHLY, CDR2 FYNNEI. DNA of the CDR3: TGTGCCAGCAGTGAGAACTGGGACAGGGCGGGTTCACCCCTCCACTTT. Protein product: CASSENWDRAGSPLHF. Based on the CDR3 plus reference TRBV2 and TRBJ1-6, the full variable domain is EPEVTQTPSHQVTQMGQEVILRCVPISNHLYFYWYRQILGQKVEFLVSFYNNEISEKSEIFDDQFSVERPDGSNFTLKIRSTKLEDSAMYFCASSENWDRAGSPLHFGNGTRLTVT.